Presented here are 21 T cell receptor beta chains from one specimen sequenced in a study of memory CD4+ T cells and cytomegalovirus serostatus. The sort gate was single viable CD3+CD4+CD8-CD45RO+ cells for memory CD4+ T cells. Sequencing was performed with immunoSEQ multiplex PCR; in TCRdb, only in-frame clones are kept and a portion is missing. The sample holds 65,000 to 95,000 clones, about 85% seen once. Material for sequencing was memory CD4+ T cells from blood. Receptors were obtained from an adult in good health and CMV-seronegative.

Here the CDR3 reads CASSDRGETQYF. The CDR3 DNA reads as TGTGCCAGCAGTGACAGGGGAGAGACCCAGTACTTC. The chain employs TRBV6-6 and TRBJ2-5; TRBD1 agrees at 8 bases. CDR1 is MNHNY, CDR2 SVGAGI, per germline (reference sequence). V dropped 5 bases and J dropped 4; count of bases not matched to a gene: 0. The CDR3 runs to 12 residues.

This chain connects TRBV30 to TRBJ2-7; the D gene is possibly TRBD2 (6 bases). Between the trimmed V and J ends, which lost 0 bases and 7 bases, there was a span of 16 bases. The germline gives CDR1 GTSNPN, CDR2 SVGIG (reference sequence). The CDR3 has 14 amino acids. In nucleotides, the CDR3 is TGTGCCTGGAGTGTAAAAGCCGGAGGGTGGGAGCAGTACTTC. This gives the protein CAWSVKAGGWEQYF.

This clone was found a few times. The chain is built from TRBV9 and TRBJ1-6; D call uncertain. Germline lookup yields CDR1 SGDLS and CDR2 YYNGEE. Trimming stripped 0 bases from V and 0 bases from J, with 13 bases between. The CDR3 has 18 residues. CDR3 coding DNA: TGTGCCAGCAGCGTAGCTGACCAGGCCGGCTCCTATAATTCACCCCTCCACTTT. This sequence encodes CASSVADQAGSYNSPLHF.

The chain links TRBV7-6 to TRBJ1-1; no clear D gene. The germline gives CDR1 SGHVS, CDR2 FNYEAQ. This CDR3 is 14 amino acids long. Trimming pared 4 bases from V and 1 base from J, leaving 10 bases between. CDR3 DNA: TGTGCCAGCAGCTGGCGGGAAGAGAACACTGAAGCTTTCTTT. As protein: CASSWREENTEAFF.

The CDR3 sequence is CASSPGTDTQYF. CDR3 DNA sequence: TGTGCCAGCAGCCCAGGGACTGATACGCAGTATTTT. The chain has TRBV7-9 and TRBJ2-3, with a tentative D call TRBD2 (6 bases). The CDR3 sequence is 12 residues long. Germline lookup yields CDR1 SEHNR and CDR2 FQNEAQ (reference sequence). V lost 5 bases and J 6 bases, leaving 9 bases between the germline ends.

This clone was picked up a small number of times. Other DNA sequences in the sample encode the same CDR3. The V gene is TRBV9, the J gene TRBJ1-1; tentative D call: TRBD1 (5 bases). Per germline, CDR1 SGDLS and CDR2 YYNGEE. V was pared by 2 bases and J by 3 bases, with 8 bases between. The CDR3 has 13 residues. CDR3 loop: CASSVAGDTEAFF. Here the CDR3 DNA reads TGTGCCAGCAGCGTCGCGGGGGACACTGAAGCTTTCTTT. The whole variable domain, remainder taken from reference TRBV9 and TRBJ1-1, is DSGVTQTPKHLITATGQRVTLRCSPRSGDLSVYWYQQSLDQGLQFLIQYYNGEERAKGNILERFSAQQFPDLHSELNLSSLELGDSALYFCASSVAGDTEAFFGQGTRLTVV.

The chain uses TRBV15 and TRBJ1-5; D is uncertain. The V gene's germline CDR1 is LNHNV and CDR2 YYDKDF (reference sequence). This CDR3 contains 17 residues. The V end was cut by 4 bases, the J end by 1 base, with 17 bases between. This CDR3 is CATSKTPRSQSNQPQHF. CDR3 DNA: TGTGCCACCAGCAAAACCCCCAGGTCGCAGAGCAATCAGCCCCAGCATTTT.

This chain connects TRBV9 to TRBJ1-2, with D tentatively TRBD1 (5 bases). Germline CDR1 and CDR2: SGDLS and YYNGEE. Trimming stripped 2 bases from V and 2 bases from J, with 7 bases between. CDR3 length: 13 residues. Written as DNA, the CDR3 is TGTGCCAGCAGCGTCCGGGGGAACTATGGCTACACCTTC. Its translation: CASSVRGNYGYTF.

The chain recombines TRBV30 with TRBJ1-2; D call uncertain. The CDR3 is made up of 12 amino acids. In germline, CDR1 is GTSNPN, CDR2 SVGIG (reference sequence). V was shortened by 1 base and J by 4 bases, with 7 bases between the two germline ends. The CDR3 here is CAWSGVGYGYTF. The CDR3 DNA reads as TGTGCCTGGAGTGGGGTCGGCTATGGCTACACCTTC.

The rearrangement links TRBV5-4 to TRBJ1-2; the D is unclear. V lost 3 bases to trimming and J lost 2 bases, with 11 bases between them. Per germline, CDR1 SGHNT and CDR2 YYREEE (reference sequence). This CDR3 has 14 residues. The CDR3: CASSSPGGNYGYTF. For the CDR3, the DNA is TGTGCCAGCAGCTCCCCGGGAGGGAACTATGGCTACACCTTC.

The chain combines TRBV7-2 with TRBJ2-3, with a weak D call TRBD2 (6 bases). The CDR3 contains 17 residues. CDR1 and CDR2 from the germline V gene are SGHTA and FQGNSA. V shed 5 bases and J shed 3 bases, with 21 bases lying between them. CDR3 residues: CASSLRPPGGRTDTQYF. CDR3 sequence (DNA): TGTGCCAGCAGCCTTAGGCCCCCCGGGGGTAGAACAGATACGCAGTATTTT.

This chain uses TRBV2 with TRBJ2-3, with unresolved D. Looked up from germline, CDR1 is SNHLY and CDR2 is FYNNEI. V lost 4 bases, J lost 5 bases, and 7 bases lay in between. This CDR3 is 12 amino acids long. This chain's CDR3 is CASSVNQDTQYF. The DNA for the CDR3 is TGTGCCAGCAGTGTGAACCAAGATACGCAGTATTTT.

The CDR3 sequence is CASSLGASGGLYEQYF. For the CDR3, the DNA is TGTGCCAGCAGCTTAGGGGCTAGCGGGGGTCTCTACGAGCAGTACTTC. The chain has TRBV7-2 and TRBJ2-7, with TRBD2 identical over 10 bases. CDR1 is SGHTA and CDR2 is FQGNSA in the germline V gene. The CDR3 runs to 16 residues. V dropped 1 base and J dropped 3; count of bases not matched to a gene: 6.

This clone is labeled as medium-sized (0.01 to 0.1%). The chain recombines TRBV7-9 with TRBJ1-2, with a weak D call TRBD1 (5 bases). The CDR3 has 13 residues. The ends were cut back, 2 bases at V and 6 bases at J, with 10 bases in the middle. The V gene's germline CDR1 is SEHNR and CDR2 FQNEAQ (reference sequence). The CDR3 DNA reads TGTGCCAGCAGCTTATCCAGGGTGCATGGCTACACCTTC. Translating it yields CASSLSRVHGYTF.

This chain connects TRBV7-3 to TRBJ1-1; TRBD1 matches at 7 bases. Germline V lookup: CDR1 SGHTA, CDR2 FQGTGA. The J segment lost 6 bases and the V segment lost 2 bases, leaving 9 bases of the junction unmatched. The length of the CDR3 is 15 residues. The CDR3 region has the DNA TGTGCCAGCAGCTTACTTCCTGGAGGACAGGCTGAAGCTTTCTTT. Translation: CASSLLPGGQAEAFF.

CDR3 in amino acids: CASSGAFGGSYEQYF. As DNA, the CDR3 is TGTGCCAGCAGTGGAGCCTTCGGGGGCTCCTACGAGCAGTACTTC. The chain employs TRBV6-1 and TRBJ2-7, with TRBD2 as a possible D gene (6 bases). The CDR3 is made up of 15 amino acids. Trimming shortened V by 4 bases and J by 0 bases, and 13 bases separated the two germline ends. Germline lookup yields CDR1 MNHNS and CDR2 SASEGT.

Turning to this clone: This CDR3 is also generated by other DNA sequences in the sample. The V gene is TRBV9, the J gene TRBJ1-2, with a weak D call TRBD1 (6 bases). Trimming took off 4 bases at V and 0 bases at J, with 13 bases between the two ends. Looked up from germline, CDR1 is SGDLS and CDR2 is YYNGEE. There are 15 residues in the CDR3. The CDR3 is CASSQGGRANYGYTF. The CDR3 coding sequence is TGTGCCAGCAGCCAAGGGGGAAGAGCTAACTATGGCTACACCTTC.

CDR3 nucleotide sequence: TGTGCCAGCAGGGCCGGGGACAGGGGATACGAGCAGTACTTC. Protein sequence: CASRAGDRGYEQYF. V and J are TRBV7-9 and TRBJ2-7, with TRBD1 matching over 10 bases. CDR3 size: 14 residues. In germline, CDR1 is SEHNR, CDR2 FQNEAQ (reference sequence). The ends lost 6 bases at V and 4 bases at J; junction bases unmatched: 6.

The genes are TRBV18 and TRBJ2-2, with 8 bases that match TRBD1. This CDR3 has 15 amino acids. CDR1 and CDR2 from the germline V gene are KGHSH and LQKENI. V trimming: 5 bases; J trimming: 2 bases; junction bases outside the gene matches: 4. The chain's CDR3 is CASSAGQGNTGELFF. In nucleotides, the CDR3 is TGTGCCAGCTCAGCCGGACAGGGCAACACCGGGGAGCTGTTTTTT.

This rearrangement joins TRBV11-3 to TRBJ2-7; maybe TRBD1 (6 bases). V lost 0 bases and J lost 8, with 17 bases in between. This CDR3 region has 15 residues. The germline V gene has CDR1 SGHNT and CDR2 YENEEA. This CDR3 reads CASSLDSARGAQQYF. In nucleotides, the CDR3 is TGTGCCAGCAGCTTAGATTCGGCCAGGGGAGCCCAGCAGTACTTC.

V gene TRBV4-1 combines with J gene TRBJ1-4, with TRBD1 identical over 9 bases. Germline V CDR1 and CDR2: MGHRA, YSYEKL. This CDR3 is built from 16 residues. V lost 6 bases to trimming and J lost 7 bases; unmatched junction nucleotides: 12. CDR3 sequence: CASSSPTGTGSEKLFF. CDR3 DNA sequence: TGCGCCAGCAGTTCCCCTACCGGGACAGGGAGTGAAAAACTGTTTTTT.